This T cell receptor beta chain was profiled in a study of T cells in women clearing cervical HPV infection (dated by TCRdb to 2017 to 2018). Notes on the research overall: Cases were about two dozen women with histologically confirmed HPV16-related CIN3 or worse, including a couple of invasive cancers. The approximately 25 controls were women who cleared a single incident HPV16 infection within 12 months without developing precancer or cancer. Case blood was taken at the visit when the lesion was first identified, whereas control blood was taken when infection was no longer detected. Among cases, blood sampling came a median of roughly 150 days after lesion detection, with an interquartile range of about 80 to 230 days. Since HLA typing was available for only a few women, HLA type could not be ruled out as a confounder. An exploratory proof-of-principle case-control study, nested within the Guanacaste HPV Natural History Study in Costa Rica, was conducted to compare TCR repertoires across cervical HPV16 outcomes. Cases and controls were matched on year of sample collection and on age within five years. Cases had a median age of almost 35 years compared with under 40 for controls, and baseline characteristics showed no significant differences between the groups. In the parent cohort, roughly 9,700 women aged 18 or older were enrolled in Guanacaste, Costa Rica, during about 1993 to 1995 and then followed for under 8 years. Five blinded duplicates per group were added as quality controls, so that 60 or so samples were obtained: 50 or so participants and some 10 replicates.

Points on this clone: Its antigen remains unidentified. The junction does not match germline at one end; this may be a read error. The CDR3 extends 3 residues past the end of the read, so its final part is completed from the germline J gene.

Every participant had a single incident cervical HPV16 infection, and prevalent HPV16 infections were excluded. Cervical HPV DNA was detected by MY09/MY11 PCR and genotyped by dot-blot hybridization. Less than 19 mL of heparinized blood was centrifuged, after which the buffy coat was aliquoted, frozen at -30 degrees C, and then stored at -80 degrees C. QIAGEN kits were used to extract genomic DNA from buffy coat specimens. CDR1 and CDR2 are drawn from the germline V gene: LGHNA, YNFKEQ. Reading from cysteine to phenylalanine, the CDR3 counts 16 amino acids. The DNA covers only part of the CDR3, 39 bases in frame from base 1. TCR beta CDR3 regions were amplified by multiplex PCR from an average of roughly 1.1 ug genomic DNA per sample using the immunoSEQ assay. Primer bias was corrected in the assay by using a complete synthetic TCR repertoire to establish an amplification baseline. Amplicons were sequenced on the Illumina platform. The source study handled its data this way. Sequences were error-corrected by clustering with frequency ratios and a modified nearest-neighbor algorithm and were then analyzed in the immunoSEQ Analyzer with IMGT gene definitions. At each rarefaction depth, TCR richness and evenness were averaged across 20 rarefaction repeats, and any sample with fewer sequences than the depth was left out. V, D and J gene relative abundances were compared between groups with Wilcoxon rank sum tests, applying FDR correction. For the blinded duplicates, the intraclass correlation was about 96% for TCR richness and averaged about 75% across 70 or so gene segments. In TCRdb, the immuneACCESS table is reduced to in-frame sequences with V and J assigned. These tables do not hold every clone; where another copy was compared, an unresolved V gene accounts for under half, and the others remain unexplained. Clone size and the V and J calls come from that table; the DNA yielded D and trimming. The table for this sample lists roughly 34,000 clones. The top ten constitute under 8% of the sample.

General study outcomes and caveats: Because T-cell numbers per sample were unknown, differences in richness could reflect varying T-cell content rather than repertoire biology. Random forest classifiers combining richness and V gene abundances distinguished cases from controls with an estimated AUC of 0.83. TRBV6-7 relative abundance was lower in cases than in controls (0.11% versus 0.16%; Bonferroni P = 0.0008). TCR repertoire richness was significantly higher in CIN3+ cases than in controls across sequencing depths, while evenness did not differ. The cross-sectional design could not show whether associations preceded infection or resulted from it; effector/memory subsets and HPV-specific T cells were not isolated.

The receptor was isolated from a woman aged 18 to 75 with a cervical HPV16 infection that either progressed to CIN3+ or cleared (not recorded which). The sample comprised blood buffy coat. Here the chain combines TRBV4-2 and TRBJ1-2; 5 matching bases give a weak D call of TRBD1. The DNA read from the CDR3 is TGCGCCAGCAGCCAAGATGCGCGGTCCATGGGGCATGGC. Its amino acids are CASSQDARSMGHG. The whole CDR3 protein reads CASSQDARSMGHGYTF.